This T cell receptor (beta chain) was profiled in a study of read filtering for tumor transcriptome and immune sequencing. Overall study findings and caveats: Single-read clonotypes: approximately 87% of IR-seq clonotypes (about 3.5% of reads), roughly 73% of RNA-seq clonotypes (around 48% of reads). Sorted CD138-negative bone marrow cells were not purified T cells.

Germline values: CDR1 MNHEY, CDR2 SVGEGT. This CDR3 comprises 11 residues. With 0 bases removed from V and 9 bases from J, the gap between germline ends came to 3 bases. In this sample, this clonotype turned up many times. The antigen is not known. This library used approximately 370 ng RNA and molecular barcoded adaptors spanning alpha/delta and beta/gamma chains. A single record per CDR3 protein comes from TCRdb applying MiXCR to the reads. Of about 5,800 distinct CDR3 sequences detected, less than 25% appear once; the ten largest clones hold just under 25%. The gene calls are TRBV6-2 or TRBV6-3 and TRBJ1-5, with D hard to call. The sequence came from a donor aged 40 or older with multiple myeloma. The sample consisted of a population of CD138-negative cells sorted from bone marrow. The CDR3: CASSYSGPQHF. CDR3 nucleotides: TGTGCCAGCAGTTACTCGGGGCCCCAGCATTTT.